The 9 T cell receptor beta chains below come from one sample, sequenced in a study of blood T cell repertoires in COVID-19. This table comes from immunoSEQ multiplex PCR, and its TCRdb copy is limited to in-frame clones, with some not included. The sample lists about 480,000 clones, 88% occurring once. Sequenced: PBMCs or T cells enriched from blood (not recorded which). The receptor set was obtained from a woman aged 60 to 75 who had recovered from COVID-19.

This sequence joins TRBV2 and TRBJ1-5, with 11 nucleotides matching TRBD1. Germline lookup yields CDR1 SNHLY and CDR2 FYNNEI. V shed 7 bases, J shed 6 bases, and the junction held 8 bases outside the gene matches. The CDR3 length is 15 residues. The CDR3: CASTRGTGGSQPQHF. The CDR3 DNA sequence: TGTGCCAGCACCCGGGGGACAGGGGGGAGTCAGCCCCAGCATTTT.

This clone was observed once. The V call is TRBV11-2, the J call TRBJ2-2, with 7 bases lining up with TRBD1. The CDR3 has 16 amino acids. Germline assignment: CDR1 SGHAT and CDR2 FQNNGV. V lost 2 bases to trimming and J lost 6 bases; unmatched junction nucleotides: 9. The CDR3 region has the DNA TGTGCCAGCAGCTTACTTAAAGACAGGGTCGCCGGGGAGCTGTTTTTT. Translation: CASSLLKDRVAGELFF.

This clone was seen more than once but under ten times. This sequence joins TRBV2 and TRBJ1-5; D is perhaps TRBD1 (5 bases). V gave up 6 bases and J gave up 7 bases, with 16 bases separating them. Germline CDR1 SNHLY, CDR2 FYNNEI. CDR3 length equals 14 residues. Here the CDR3 reads CASRLGKGAQPQHF. The CDR3 DNA reads as TGTGCCAGCAGGCTGGGAAAAGGGGCCCAGCCCCAGCATTTT.

This clone was picked up one time. The chain couples TRBV3-1 (or the pseudogene TRBV3-2) to TRBJ2-1; TRBD2 matches 7 bases. This CDR3 comprises 15 residues. The germline gives CDR1 LGHDT, CDR2 YNNKEL (reference sequence). V lost 1 base to trimming and J lost 3 bases; unmatched junction nucleotides: 3. CDR3 amino acids: CASSQGKRGYNEQFF. In DNA, the CDR3 is TGTGCCAGCAGCCAAGGAAAGCGGGGCTACAATGAGCAGTTCTTC.

This chain joins TRBV4-2 and TRBJ2-5, with 9 bases aligning to TRBD1. In germline, CDR1 is LGHNA, CDR2 YNFKEQ. Losses at the gene ends were 2 bases for V and 4 bases for J; bases not matched to a gene: 8. The CDR3 totals 16 residues. CDR3 sequence reads: CASSQRTGDVGETQYF. The CDR3 DNA is TGTGCCAGCAGCCAACGGACAGGGGATGTCGGAGAGACCCAGTACTTC.

The V and J genes are TRBV5-6 and TRBJ1-6, with a tentative D call TRBD1 (6 bases). Germline values: CDR1 SGHDT, CDR2 YYEEEE. V was clipped by 4 bases and J by 6 bases, with 11 bases between them. This CDR3 is 14 amino acids long. CDR3 in amino acids: CASSGTGFNSPLHF. The CDR3 DNA follows: TGTGCCAGCAGCGGTACAGGGTTTAATTCACCCCTCCACTTT.

J is TRBJ2-4 and V is TRBV5-6, with unresolved D. V lost 0 bases, J lost 0 bases, and 10 bases lay in between. Germline CDR1 SGHDT, CDR2 YYEEEE. The CDR3 consists of 16 residues. CDR3 sequence: CASSLARKLAKNIQYF. The CDR3 nucleotides are TGTGCCAGCAGCTTGGCGAGGAAATTAGCCAAAAACATTCAGTACTTC. Variable domain in full (rest from reference TRBV5-6 and TRBJ2-4): DAGVTQSPTHLIKTRGQQVTLRCSPKSGHDTVSWYQQALGQGPQFIFQYYEEEERQRGNFPDRFSGHQFPNYSSELNVNALLLGDSALYLCASSLARKLAKNIQYFGAGTRLSVL.

The chain recombines TRBV18 with TRBJ2-2; 10 bases align to TRBD1. CDR3 length: 15 amino acids. V shed 4 bases and J 6 bases; nucleotides not matched to a gene: 5. Germline V lookup: CDR1 KGHSH, CDR2 LQKENI. The CDR3 protein is CASSQDRGVAGELFF. The CDR3 nucleotides are TGTGCCAGCTCACAGGACAGGGGGGTCGCCGGGGAGCTGTTTTTT.

This clone was recorded only once. V gene TRBV29-1 combines with J gene TRBJ1-2; D is undetermined. Deletions cut 3 bases from V and 0 bases from J, with 8 bases between. This CDR3 has 13 residues. The germline V gene has CDR1 SQVTM and CDR2 ANQGSEA. CDR3 residues: CSVDSAANYGYTF. For the CDR3, the DNA is TGCAGCGTTGATTCTGCAGCTAACTATGGCTACACCTTC. Full variable domain (outside the CDR3, taken from reference TRBV29-1 and TRBJ1-2): SAVISQKPSRDICQRGTSLTIQCQVDSQVTMMFWYRQQPGQSLTLIATANQGSEATYESGFVIDKFPISRPNLTFSTLTVSNMSPEDSSIYLCSVDSAANYGYTFGSGTRLTVV.